The present T cell receptor beta chain was sequenced within a study of identical twins. This CDR3 comprises 13 residues. V lost 1 base to trimming and J lost 4 bases, with 6 bases between them. In germline, CDR1 is SGHTA, CDR2 FQGNSA. TCRdb reanalysed the 5' RACE reads using MiXCR and keeps one entry per CDR3 protein. Among some 500,000 distinct CDR3 sequences listed, 20% to 25% were seen once. This sample also belongs to another study, concerning T cells expressing NK-cell markers.

J is TRBJ2-3 and V is TRBV7-2; D not certain. The source is a woman aged 18 to 35 in good health. Source material: CD4+ T cells sorted from blood. As DNA, the CDR3 is TGTGCCAGCAGCTTAGTAAGGTCAGATACGCAGTATTTT. Protein sequence: CASSLVRSDTQYF.